The 30 T cell receptor beta chains reported below all come from one sample, sequenced in a study of T cell repertoires and Cas9 in healthy adults. Only in-frame clones appear in the TCRdb table, and some are missing; sequencing was by immunoSEQ multiplex PCR. The table includes 20,000 to 25,000 clones, around 90% detected once. Sequencing was carried out using CD4+ effector T cells (CD127+, CD25-, CD137-, CD154-) from PBMCs; culture status not recorded. The receptors were gathered from a human donor in good health.

This sequence joins TRBV20-1 and TRBJ1-2; TRBD1 might be the D (6 bases). Germline V CDR1 and CDR2: DFQATT, SNEGSKA (reference sequence). V was pared by 7 bases and J by 4 bases, with 7 bases between. The CDR3 loop spans 10 amino acids. The CDR3 region is CSGGLYGYTF. For the CDR3, the DNA is TGCAGTGGGGGGCTCTATGGCTACACCTTC.

The chain couples TRBV11-3 to TRBJ1-2; TRBD1 might be the D (6 bases). This CDR3 is 14 amino acids long. Germline V lookup: CDR1 SGHNT, CDR2 YENEEA. Trimming took 1 base from V and 6 from J, leaving 12 bases between them. This chain's CDR3 is CASSLVGGSDGYTF. The CDR3 nucleotides read TGTGCCAGCAGCTTAGTAGGGGGGAGCGATGGCTACACCTTC.

Concerning this clone: The same CDR3 also results from other DNA sequences found in this sample. The J gene is TRBJ1-3, the V gene TRBV9; 11 bases are a match to TRBD1. The CDR3 runs to 19 residues. Germline CDR1 reads SGDLS; CDR2 reads YYNGEE. The V segment lost 4 bases and the J segment 3 bases; nucleotides outside the gene matches: 15. The DNA for the CDR3 is TGTGCCAGCAGCTCGGCGAGAGGGGTGGGACAGGGGGATGGAAACACCATATATTTT. As protein: CASSSARGVGQGDGNTIYF.

The chain recombines TRBV2 with TRBJ2-2, with 8 bases lining up with TRBD2. This CDR3 contains 17 residues. Germline V lookup: CDR1 SNHLY, CDR2 FYNNEI. After removal of 5 bases from V and 0 bases from J, the junction contained 8 bases not matched to a gene. In DNA form, the CDR3 reads TGTGCCAGCAGTTCCCGCTTAGCGGGGACGAACACCGGGGAGCTGTTTTTT. This gives the protein CASSSRLAGTNTGELFF.

The gene calls are TRBV7-2 and TRBJ1-5; 10 bases align to TRBD1. V trimming: 5 bases; J trimming: 6 bases; junction bases outside the gene matches: 7. The CDR3 loop spans 15 amino acids. The germline CDR1 and CDR2 sequences are SGHTA and FQGNSA. CDR3 sequence (DNA): TGTGCCAGCAGCGAAACCGGGACAGGGGTTCAGCCCCAGCATTTT. It codes for CASSETGTGVQPQHF.

This sequence joins TRBV5-4 and TRBJ2-2; 8 nucleotides match TRBD1. CDR3 length: 17 residues. V lost 2 bases, J lost 3 bases, and 9 bases stayed unmatched. CDR1 SGHNT and CDR2 YYREEE come from the germline V gene (reference sequence). The CDR3 DNA reads TGTGCCAGCAGCTTACCCGGACAGGGTCGACACACCGGGGAGCTGTTTTTT. This gives the protein CASSLPGQGRHTGELFF. Filled out from reference TRBV5-4 and TRBJ2-2, the complete variable domain reads ETGVTQSPTHLIKTRGQQVTLRCSSQSGHNTVSWYQQALGQGPQFIFQYYREEENGRGNFPPRFSGLQFPNYSSELNVNALELDDSALYLCASSLPGQGRHTGELFFGEGSRLTVL.

The V and J genes are TRBV5-6 and TRBJ1-1; 9 bases line up with TRBD1. In germline, CDR1 is SGHDT, CDR2 YYEEEE. Trimming took 7 bases from V and 8 from J; bases not matched to a gene: 6. The CDR3 extends over 12 amino acids. The CDR3 bases are TGTGCCAGCTGTCTTGGGACAGGGGAAGCTTTCTTT. It is translated as CASCLGTGEAFF.

The chain couples TRBV5-1 to TRBJ1-1, with 10 bases matching TRBD1. The CDR3 runs 16 residues. The ends lost 4 bases at V and 4 bases at J; junction bases unmatched: 10. Germline assignment: CDR1 SGHRS and CDR2 YFSETQ. The CDR3 DNA sequence: TGCGCCAGCAGCACGACCGGGACAGGGGAGGGCACTGAAGCTTTCTTT. Protein product: CASSTTGTGEGTEAFF.

The chain is built from TRBV7-6 and TRBJ1-2, with TRBD1 identical over 7 bases. This CDR3 spans 15 amino acids. CDR1 is SGHVS and CDR2 is FNYEAQ in the germline V gene. Trimming removed 1 base from V and 8 bases from J; junction bases left unmatched: 10. The CDR3 nucleotides are TGTGCCAGCAGCTTAGGAGGAAGGGGACAGTTCGGCTACACCTTC. Amino acids: CASSLGGRGQFGYTF.

CDR3 protein: CAWSPAQGSYNSPLHF. CDR3 in DNA: TGTGCCTGGAGTCCCGCACAGGGTAGTTATAATTCACCCCTCCACTTT. The V call is TRBV30, the J call TRBJ1-6; D possibly corresponds to TRBD1 (6 bases). Germline assignment: CDR1 GTSNPN and CDR2 SVGIG (reference sequence). This CDR3 contains 16 residues. Trimming left V 2 bases short and J 4 bases short, with 15 bases between.

The rearrangement joins TRBV28 to TRBJ2-7, with D hard to call. Trimming took off 5 bases at V and 3 bases at J, with 11 bases between the two ends. Germline loops: CDR1 MDHEN, CDR2 SYDVKM. The CDR3 contains 13 residues. CDR3 protein: CASSVENRYEQYF. In DNA, the CDR3 is TGTGCCAGCAGTGTGGAAAATCGCTACGAGCAGTACTTC. The full variable domain, with the rest looked up from reference TRBV28 and TRBJ2-7, is DVKVTQSSRYLVKRTGEKVFLECVQDMDHENMFWYRQDPGLGLRLIYFSYDVKMKEKGDIPEGYSVSREKKERFSLILESASTNQTSMYLCASSVENRYEQYFGPGTRLTVT.

This sequence joins TRBV15 and TRBJ1-5, with unresolved D. Germline V CDR1 and CDR2: LNHNV, YYDKDF (reference sequence). The CDR3 is made up of 13 amino acids. Trimming shortened V by 0 bases and J by 3 bases, and 3 bases separated the two germline ends. In nucleotides, the CDR3 is TGTGCCACCAGCAGAGATTACAATCAGCCCCAGCATTTT. Protein: CATSRDYNQPQHF.

The chain joins TRBV7-9 to TRBJ2-7; 10 bases map to TRBD2. Germline CDR1 is SEHNR and CDR2 is FQNEAQ (reference sequence). V shed 1 base and J 3 bases; nucleotides not matched to a gene: 9. This CDR3 is 17 amino acids long. The CDR3 loop reads CASSLVGASGGFYEQYF. DNA of the CDR3: TGTGCCAGCAGCTTAGTTGGCGCTAGCGGGGGATTCTACGAGCAGTACTTC.

The chain uses TRBV4-2 and TRBJ1-3; TRBD1 matches at 7 bases. CDR1 and CDR2 from the germline V gene are LGHNA and YNFKEQ. The CDR3 consists of 19 residues. The junction had 12 bases not matched to a gene; V was cut back by 1 base and J by 0 bases. The CDR3 reads CASSQARGGAPLSGNTIYF. The DNA for the CDR3 is TGTGCCAGCAGCCAAGCTCGAGGGGGCGCCCCTCTCTCTGGAAACACCATATATTTT.

Notes on this clone: Compared with germline, one end of the junction differs, possibly owing to a read error. The rearrangement joins TRBV19 to TRBJ1-2; D is perhaps TRBD1 (5 bases). CDR1 and CDR2 from the germline V gene are LNHDA and SQIVND (reference sequence). The length of the CDR3 is 12 residues. The CDR3 loop is CASVGGNYGCTF. CDR3 bases: TGTGCCAGTGTGGGGGGAAACTATGGCTGCACCTTC.

This chain links TRBV19 with TRBJ1-2; 9 bases fit TRBD1. The CDR3 extends over 14 amino acids. After removal of 6 bases from V and 2 bases from J, the junction contained 4 bases not matched to a gene. Looked up from germline, CDR1 is LNHDA and CDR2 is SQIVND (reference sequence). The CDR3 loop is CASSGDRANYGYTF. The CDR3 DNA reads as TGTGCCAGTAGCGGGGACAGGGCCAACTATGGCTACACCTTC. The full variable domain, rest sourced from reference TRBV19 and TRBJ1-2, is DGGITQSPKYLFRKEGQNVTLSCEQNLNHDAMYWYRQDPGQGLRLIYYSQIVNDFQKGDIAEGYSVSREKKESFPLTVTSAQKNPTAFYLCASSGDRANYGYTFGSGTRLTVV.

The chain combines TRBV6-5 with TRBJ1-6; 7 nucleotides line up with TRBD1. Germline V lookup: CDR1 MNHEY, CDR2 SVGAGI. CDR3 length: 14 residues. With V trimmed by 4 bases and J by 9 bases, 6 bases remained unmatched. The CDR3 nucleotides read TGTGCCAGCAGTTTGGACAGGTTCGGTTCACCCCTCCACTTT. Translated: CASSLDRFGSPLHF.

The rearrangement joins TRBV15 to TRBJ1-1, with 7 bases fitting TRBD1. This CDR3 is built from 14 residues. The germline V gene has CDR1 LNHNV and CDR2 YYDKDF (reference sequence). Trimming cost V 1 base and J 7 bases; bases outside gene matches: 6. CDR3 in amino acids: CATSRVDRAGEAFF. The CDR3, as DNA: TGTGCCACCAGCAGAGTCGACAGGGCTGGTGAAGCTTTCTTT.

The chain links TRBV2 to TRBJ2-7; D ambiguous. V lost 4 bases to trimming and J lost 4 bases, with 8 bases between them. The length of the CDR3 is 12 residues. Germline-derived CDR1 and CDR2 are SNHLY and FYNNEI. Here the CDR3 DNA reads TGTGCCAGCAGTGTTATTGCTTACGAGCAGTACTTC. Residues: CASSVIAYEQYF. Looking up the rest from reference TRBV2 and TRBJ2-7 gives the full variable domain: EPEVTQTPSHQVTQMGQEVILRCVPISNHLYFYWYRQILGQKVEFLVSFYNNEISEKSEIFDDQFSVERPDGSNFTLKIRSTKLEDSAMYFCASSVIAYEQYFGPGTRLTVT.

The rearrangement uses TRBV6-5 and TRBJ1-2; 8 bases map to TRBD1. The CDR3 totals 14 residues. Germline V gives CDR1 MNHEY, CDR2 SVGAGI. The trim removed 8 bases at V and 3 bases at J, leaving 8 bases unmatched. The CDR3 region has the DNA TGTGCCAGCCGAGACGGACAGGGTCACTATGGCTACACCTTC. Amino acids: CASRDGQGHYGYTF.

This chain links TRBV5-1 with TRBJ2-1, with 9 bases identical to TRBD1. With V trimmed by 3 bases and J by 4 bases, 17 bases remained unmatched. Germline lookup yields CDR1 SGHRS and CDR2 YFSETQ. The CDR3 is 19 residues long. The chain's CDR3 is CASSSGTLQGALGYNEQFF. DNA of the CDR3: TGCGCCAGCAGCTCTGGGACACTACAGGGGGCCCTTGGATACAATGAGCAGTTCTTC. Filled out from reference TRBV5-1 and TRBJ2-1, the complete variable domain reads KAGVTQTPRYLIKTRGQQVTLSCSPISGHRSVSWYQQTPGQGLQFLFEYFSETQRNKGNFPGRFSGRQFSNSRSEMNVSTLELGDSALYLCASSSGTLQGALGYNEQFFGPGTRLTVL.

This chain connects TRBV5-1 to TRBJ1-1; D gene unclear. The CDR3 extends over 15 amino acids. Trimming left V 3 bases short and J 1 base short, with 13 bases between. The germline gives CDR1 SGHRS, CDR2 YFSETQ. The CDR3, as DNA: TGCGCCAGCAGCTACGGACTGAATCCGAACACTGAAGCTTTCTTT. It yields the protein CASSYGLNPNTEAFF. Full variable domain (outside the CDR3, taken from reference TRBV5-1 and TRBJ1-1): KAGVTQTPRYLIKTRGQQVTLSCSPISGHRSVSWYQQTPGQGLQFLFEYFSETQRNKGNFPGRFSGRQFSNSRSEMNVSTLELGDSALYLCASSYGLNPNTEAFFGQGTRLTVV.

V and J are TRBV5-1 and TRBJ2-6; 7 bases map to TRBD1. With V trimmed by 4 bases and J by 2 bases, 3 bases remained unmatched. CDR1 is SGHRS, CDR2 YFSETQ, per germline. There are 15 residues in the CDR3. The CDR3 nucleotides are TGCGCCAGCAGCCCGCAGGGGGCTGGGGCCAACGTCCTGACTTTC. As protein: CASSPQGAGANVLTF.

The V gene is TRBV5-1, the J gene TRBJ1-4, with TRBD1 as a possible D gene (6 bases). Trimming took 4 bases from V and 7 from J, leaving 17 bases between them. Germline values: CDR1 SGHRS, CDR2 YFSETQ. The CDR3 length is 15 residues. The CDR3, as DNA: TGCGCCAGCAGCCCAGATACAGGAGGGGGTGAAAAACTGTTTTTT. Amino acid sequence: CASSPDTGGGEKLFF.

This clone was observed a single time. The CDR3 DNA sequence: TGTGCCAGCAGTGAAAGGGGCCGGAGGGGTGGTTCACCCCTCCACTTT. Protein product: CASSERGRRGGSPLHF. This rearrangement joins TRBV2 to TRBJ1-6; weak D call: TRBD1 (5 bases). V was pared by 2 bases and J by 9 bases, with 17 bases between. The CDR3 loop spans 16 amino acids. Germline V lookup: CDR1 SNHLY, CDR2 FYNNEI.

This clone was counted a few times. The chain is built from TRBV5-1 and TRBJ1-1; D is unclear. Germline V gene lookup returns CDR1 SGHRS and CDR2 YFSETQ. This CDR3 spans 13 amino acids. The V end lost 4 bases, the J end lost 4 bases, and 11 bases lay between the germline ends. CDR3 bases: TGCGCCAGCAGCGGAGCGAGCAGCACTGAAGCTTTCTTT. This codes for CASSGASSTEAFF.

The chain has TRBV21-1 and TRBJ1-1. TRBV21-1 is a recognized pseudogene. The CDR3 sequence is 16 residues long. In DNA, the CDR3 is TGTGCCAGCAGCACTTCCTCGGGGGGGCAGAACACTGAAGCTTTCTTT. Protein sequence: CASSTSSGGQNTEAFF.

J is TRBJ2-3 and V is TRBV10-3; either TRBD1 or TRBD2 may supply D (5 bases each). The CDR3 extends over 14 amino acids. CDR1 is ENHRY, CDR2 SYGVKD, per germline. V was pared by 8 bases and J by 8 bases, with 20 bases between. The CDR3 DNA reads as TGTGCCATCGGTTCCGGGACCCAGCTCGGTACGCAGTATTTT. Translation: CAIGSGTQLGTQYF.

The chain has TRBV11-2 and TRBJ1-6, with 7 bases lining up with TRBD1. V lost 3 bases, J lost 4 bases, and 6 bases stayed unmatched. The CDR3 totals 16 residues. CDR1 SGHAT and CDR2 FQNNGV come from the germline V gene. The CDR3 sequence is CASSLTGSLYNSPLHF. As DNA, the CDR3 is TGTGCCAGCAGCTTGACAGGGTCATTATATAATTCACCCCTCCACTTT.

This chain uses TRBV5-1 with TRBJ2-7; 9 positions match TRBD1. The V segment lost 3 bases and the J segment 3 bases; nucleotides outside the gene matches: 7. This CDR3 contains 15 residues. Germline V lookup: CDR1 SGHRS, CDR2 YFSETQ. CDR3 nucleotide sequence: TGCGCCAGCAGCTCCCAACAGGGGGCGAACTACGAGCAGTACTTC. Translation gives CASSSQQGANYEQYF.